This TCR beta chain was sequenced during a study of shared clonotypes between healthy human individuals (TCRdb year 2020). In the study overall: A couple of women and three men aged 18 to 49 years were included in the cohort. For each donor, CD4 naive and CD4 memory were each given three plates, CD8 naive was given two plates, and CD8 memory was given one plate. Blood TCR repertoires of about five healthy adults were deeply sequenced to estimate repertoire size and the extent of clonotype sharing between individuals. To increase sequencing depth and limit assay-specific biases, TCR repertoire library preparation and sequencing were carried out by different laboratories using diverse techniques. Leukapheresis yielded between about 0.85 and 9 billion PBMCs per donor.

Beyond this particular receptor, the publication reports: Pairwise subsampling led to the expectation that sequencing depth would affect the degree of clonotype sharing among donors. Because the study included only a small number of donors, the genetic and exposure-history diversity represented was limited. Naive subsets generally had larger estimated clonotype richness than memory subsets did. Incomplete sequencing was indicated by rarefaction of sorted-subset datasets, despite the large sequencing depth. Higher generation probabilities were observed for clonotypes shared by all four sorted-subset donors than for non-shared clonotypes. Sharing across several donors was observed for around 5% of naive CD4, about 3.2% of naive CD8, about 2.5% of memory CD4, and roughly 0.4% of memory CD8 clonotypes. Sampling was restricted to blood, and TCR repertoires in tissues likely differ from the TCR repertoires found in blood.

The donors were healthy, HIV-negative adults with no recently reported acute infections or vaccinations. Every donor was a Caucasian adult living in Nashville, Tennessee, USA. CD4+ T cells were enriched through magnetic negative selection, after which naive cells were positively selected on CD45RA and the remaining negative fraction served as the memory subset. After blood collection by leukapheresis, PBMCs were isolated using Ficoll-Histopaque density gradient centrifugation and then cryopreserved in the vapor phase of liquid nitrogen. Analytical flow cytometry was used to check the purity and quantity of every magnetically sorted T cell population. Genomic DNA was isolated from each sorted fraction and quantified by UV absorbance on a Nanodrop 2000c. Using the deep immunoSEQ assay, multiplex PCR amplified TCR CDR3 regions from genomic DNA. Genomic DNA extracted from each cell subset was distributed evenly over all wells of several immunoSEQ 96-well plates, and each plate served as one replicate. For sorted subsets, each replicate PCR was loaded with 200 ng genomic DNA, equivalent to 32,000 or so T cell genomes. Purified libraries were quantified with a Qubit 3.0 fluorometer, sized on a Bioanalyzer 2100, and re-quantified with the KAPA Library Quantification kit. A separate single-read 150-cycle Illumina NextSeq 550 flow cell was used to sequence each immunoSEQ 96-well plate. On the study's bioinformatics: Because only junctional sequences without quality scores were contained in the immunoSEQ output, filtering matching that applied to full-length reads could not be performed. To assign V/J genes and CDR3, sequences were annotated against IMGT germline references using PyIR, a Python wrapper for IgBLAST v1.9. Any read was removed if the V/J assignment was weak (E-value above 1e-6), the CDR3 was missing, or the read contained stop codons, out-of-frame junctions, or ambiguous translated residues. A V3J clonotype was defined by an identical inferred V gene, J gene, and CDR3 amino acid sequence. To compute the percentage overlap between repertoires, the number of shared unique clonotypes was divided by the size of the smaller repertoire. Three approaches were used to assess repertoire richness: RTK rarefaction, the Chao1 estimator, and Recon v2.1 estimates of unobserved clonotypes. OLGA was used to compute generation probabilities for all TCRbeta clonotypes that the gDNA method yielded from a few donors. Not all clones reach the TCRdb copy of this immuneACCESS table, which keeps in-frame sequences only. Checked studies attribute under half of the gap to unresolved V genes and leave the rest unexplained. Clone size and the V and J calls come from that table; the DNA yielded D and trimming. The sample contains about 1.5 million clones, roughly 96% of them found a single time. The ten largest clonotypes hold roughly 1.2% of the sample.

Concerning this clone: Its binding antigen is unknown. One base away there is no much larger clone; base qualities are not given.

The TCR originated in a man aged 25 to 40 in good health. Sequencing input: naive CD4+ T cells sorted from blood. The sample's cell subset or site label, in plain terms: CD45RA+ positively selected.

The CDR3 loop reads CASSSSRYEQYF. The sequenced DNA: TGTGCCAGCAGTTCCTCCCGTTACGAGCAGTACTTC. Rearrangement joined TRBV27 to TRBJ2-7; the D gene is unclear. V is reduced by 4 bases and J by 4 bases, leaving a spacing of 8 bases between them. CDR1 and CDR2 (MNHEY, SMNVEV) derive from the germline V gene (reference sequence). The CDR3 contains 12 residues, cysteine and phenylalanine counted. Here the CDR3 DNA is all that survives: 36 bases in frame from base 1.